The entry below gives a single TCR beta chain sequence along with its context. Its antigen is not known. V trimming: 2 bases; J trimming: 0 bases; junction bases outside the gene matches: 13. Germline CDR1 MNHEY, CDR2 SMNVEV (reference sequence). The CDR3 contains 20 residues. The sample belongs to a study of T cells in narcolepsy. The repertoire was sequenced with immunoSEQ multiplex PCR; TCRdb's copy has only in-frame clones and lacks some. This table has fewer than 40,000 clones, more than 75% appearing once. Study-level points and caveats: Comparing one patient's CSF and blood CD4+ clonotypes highlighted HCRT- and TRIB2-specific autoreactive clonotypes.

The receptor's source is a human donor with narcolepsy. This rearrangement joins TRBV27 to TRBJ2-2; 9 nucleotides align to TRBD1. Input material: CD45RA- memory CD4+ T cells from PBMCs. The CDR3 here is CASSLPMTDRGAPNTGELFF. As DNA, the CDR3 is TGTGCCAGCAGTTTACCCATGACGGACAGGGGCGCTCCGAACACCGGGGAGCTGTTTTTT.